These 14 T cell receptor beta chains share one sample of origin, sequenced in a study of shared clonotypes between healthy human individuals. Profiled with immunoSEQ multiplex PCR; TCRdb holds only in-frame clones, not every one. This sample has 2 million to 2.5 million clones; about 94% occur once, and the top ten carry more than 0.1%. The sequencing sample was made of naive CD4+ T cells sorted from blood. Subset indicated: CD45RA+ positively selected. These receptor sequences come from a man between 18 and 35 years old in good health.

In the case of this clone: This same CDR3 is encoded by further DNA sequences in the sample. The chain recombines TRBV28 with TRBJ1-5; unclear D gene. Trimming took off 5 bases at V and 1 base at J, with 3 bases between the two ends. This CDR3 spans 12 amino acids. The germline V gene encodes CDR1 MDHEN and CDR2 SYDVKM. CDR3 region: CASSPSNQPQHF. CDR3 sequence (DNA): TGTGCCAGCAGTCCCAGCAATCAGCCCCAGCATTTT. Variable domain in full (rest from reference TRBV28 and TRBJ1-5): DVKVTQSSRYLVKRTGEKVFLECVQDMDHENMFWYRQDPGLGLRLIYFSYDVKMKEKGDIPEGYSVSREKKERFSLILESASTNQTSMYLCASSPSNQPQHFGDGTRLSIL.

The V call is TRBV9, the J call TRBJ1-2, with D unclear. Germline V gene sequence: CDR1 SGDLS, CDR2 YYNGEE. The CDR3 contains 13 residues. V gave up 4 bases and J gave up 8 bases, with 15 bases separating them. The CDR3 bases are TGTGCCAGCAGCCAGACATCTAATGGGGGCTACACCTTC. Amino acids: CASSQTSNGGYTF.

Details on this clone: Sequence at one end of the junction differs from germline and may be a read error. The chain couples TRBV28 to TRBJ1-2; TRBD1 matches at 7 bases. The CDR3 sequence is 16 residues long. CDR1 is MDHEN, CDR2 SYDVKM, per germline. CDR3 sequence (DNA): TGTGCCAGCAGCTCAGGGACAGCCCCTGCTTCCTATGGCTACGCCTTC. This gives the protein CASSSGTAPASYGYAF.

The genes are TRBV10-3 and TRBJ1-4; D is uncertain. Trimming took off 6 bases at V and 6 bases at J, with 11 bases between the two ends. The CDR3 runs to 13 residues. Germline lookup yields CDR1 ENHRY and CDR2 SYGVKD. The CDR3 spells CAIRAGPDEKLFF. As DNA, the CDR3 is TGTGCCATCAGAGCCGGGCCTGATGAAAAACTGTTTTTT.

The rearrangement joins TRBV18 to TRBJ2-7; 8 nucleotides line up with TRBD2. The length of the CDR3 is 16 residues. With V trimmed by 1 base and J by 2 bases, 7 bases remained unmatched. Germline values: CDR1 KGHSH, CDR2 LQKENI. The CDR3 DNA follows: TGTGCCAGCTCACCACAGAGCGGGGGATTAACCTACGAGCAGTACTTC. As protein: CASSPQSGGLTYEQYF.

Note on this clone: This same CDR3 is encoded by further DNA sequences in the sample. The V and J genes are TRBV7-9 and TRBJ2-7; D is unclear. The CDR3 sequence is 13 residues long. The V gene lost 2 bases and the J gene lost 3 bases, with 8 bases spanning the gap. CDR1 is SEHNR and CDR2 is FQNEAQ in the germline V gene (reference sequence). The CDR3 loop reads CASSLLGGYEQYF. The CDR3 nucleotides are TGTGCCAGCAGCTTATTGGGCGGCTACGAGCAGTACTTC.

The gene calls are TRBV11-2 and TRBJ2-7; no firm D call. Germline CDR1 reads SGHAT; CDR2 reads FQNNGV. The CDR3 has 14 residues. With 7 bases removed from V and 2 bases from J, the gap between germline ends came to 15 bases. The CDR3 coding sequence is TGTGCCAGCACCCTCCAACCTTCCGCCTACGAGCAGTACTTC. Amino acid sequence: CASTLQPSAYEQYF.

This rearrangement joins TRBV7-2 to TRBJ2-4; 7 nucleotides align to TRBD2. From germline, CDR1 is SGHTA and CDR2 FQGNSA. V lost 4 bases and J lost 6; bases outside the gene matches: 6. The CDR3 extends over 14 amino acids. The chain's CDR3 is CASSSGLVGNIQYF. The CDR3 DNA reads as TGTGCCAGCAGCTCTGGACTAGTCGGAAACATTCAGTACTTC.

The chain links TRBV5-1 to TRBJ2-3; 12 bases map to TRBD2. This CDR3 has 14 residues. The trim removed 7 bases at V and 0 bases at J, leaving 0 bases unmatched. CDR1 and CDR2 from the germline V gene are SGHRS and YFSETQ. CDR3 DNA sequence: TGCGCCAGCGGGACTAGCGGGAGCACAGATACGCAGTATTTT. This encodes CASGTSGSTDTQYF.

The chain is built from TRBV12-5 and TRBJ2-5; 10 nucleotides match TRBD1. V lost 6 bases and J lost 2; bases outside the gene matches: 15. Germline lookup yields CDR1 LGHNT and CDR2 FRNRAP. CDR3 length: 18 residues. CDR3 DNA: TGTGCTAGTGGCAATACGGGACAGGGGCTTCGGAGTCAAGAGACCCAGTACTTC. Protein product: CASGNTGQGLRSQETQYF.

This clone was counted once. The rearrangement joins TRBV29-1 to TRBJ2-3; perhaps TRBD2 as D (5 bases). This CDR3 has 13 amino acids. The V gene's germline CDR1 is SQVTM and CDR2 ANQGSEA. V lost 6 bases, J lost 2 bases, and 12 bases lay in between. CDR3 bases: TGCAGCGTCCTTCACGGGAACACAGATACGCAGTATTTT. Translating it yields CSVLHGNTDTQYF.

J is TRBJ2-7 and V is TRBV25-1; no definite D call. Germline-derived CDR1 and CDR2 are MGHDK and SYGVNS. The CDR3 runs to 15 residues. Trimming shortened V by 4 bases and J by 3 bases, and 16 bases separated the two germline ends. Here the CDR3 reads CASSADHKTNYEQYF. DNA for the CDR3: TGTGCCAGCAGTGCTGATCATAAAACCAACTACGAGCAGTACTTC.

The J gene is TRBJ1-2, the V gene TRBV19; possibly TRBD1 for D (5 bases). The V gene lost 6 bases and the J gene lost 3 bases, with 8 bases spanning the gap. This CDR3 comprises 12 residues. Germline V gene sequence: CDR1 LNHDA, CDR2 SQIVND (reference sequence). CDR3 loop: CASSWGDYGYTF. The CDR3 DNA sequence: TGTGCCAGTAGCTGGGGCGACTATGGCTACACCTTC.

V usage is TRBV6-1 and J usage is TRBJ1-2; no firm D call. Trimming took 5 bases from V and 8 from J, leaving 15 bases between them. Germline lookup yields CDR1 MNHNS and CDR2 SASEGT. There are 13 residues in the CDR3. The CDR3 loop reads CASSWDGGYGYTF. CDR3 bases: TGTGCCAGCAGTTGGGATGGAGGGTACGGCTACACCTTC.